These T cell receptor beta chains were read from a single sample in a study of T cell responses to AZD1222 COVID-19 vaccine. The method was immunoSEQ multiplex PCR; TCRdb's version includes in-frame clones alone and lacks a portion of them. In the table there are about 130,000 clones, approximately 91% of which are singletons. The source material was peripheral blood, sampled 28 days after the second AZD1222 dose. The source of these receptors is an adult who received the AZD1222 COVID-19 vaccine. CDR3s include the opening cysteine and the closing phenylalanine or tryptophan. A D gene is named only where the DNA matches it firmly. A row's size may be missing; if present it is once, few, many or a size class.

d_gene	v_gene	j_gene	abundance	CDR3aa	CDR3nt
-	TRBV5-4	TRBJ1-3	-	CASSLGARGNTIYF	TGTGCCAGCAGCTTGGGGGCCCGTGGAAACACCATATATTTT
TRBD1	TRBV7-9	TRBJ1-5	-	CASSLDEDRPNQPQHF	TGTGCCAGCAGCTTAGACGAGGACAGGCCCAATCAGCCCCAGCATTTT
-	TRBV5-4	TRBJ1-2	-	CASSLDSGGYTF	TGTGCCAGCAGCTTGGATTCGGGGGGCTACACCTTC
-	TRBV18	TRBJ1-1	-	CASSPRTHMNTEAFF	TGTGCCAGCTCACCGAGGACACACATGAACACTGAAGCTTTCTTT
-	TRBV27	TRBJ2-1	few	CASNLGGFGNEQFF	TGTGCCAGCAATTTAGGAGGATTTGGGAATGAGCAGTTCTTC
-	TRBV9	TRBJ2-2	-	CASSVVPASNTGELFF	TGTGCCAGCAGCGTAGTCCCAGCGTCCAACACCGGGGAGCTGTTTTTT
-	TRBV5-4	TRBJ2-2	once	CASSTALRDTGELFF	TGTGCCAGCTCGACGGCCTTGCGGGACACCGGGGAGCTGTTTTTT
-	TRBV19	TRBJ1-1	-	CASSIWAGTEAFF	TGTGCCAGTAGTATCTGGGCAGGGACTGAAGCTTTCTTT
-	TRBV5-8	TRBJ1-5	-	CASSLARDQPQHF	TGTGCCAGCAGCTTGGCACGGGATCAGCCCCAGCATTTT
-	TRBV19	TRBJ1-5	-	CASSDWGYSNQPQHF	TGTGCCAGTAGTGATTGGGGATATAGCAATCAGCCCCAGCATTTT
-	TRBV6-1	TRBJ1-2	few	CASSEFPEGYTF	TGTGCCAGCAGTGAATTCCCGGAAGGCTACACCTTC
TRBD2	TRBV12-3/TRBV12-4	TRBJ2-1	-	CASRREGYNEQFF	TGTGCCAGCAGGAGGGAGGGGTACAATGAGCAGTTCTTC
TRBD1	TRBV2	TRBJ2-1	-	CASRDRAVSYNEQFF	TGTGCCAGCAGGGACAGGGCAGTGTCCTACAATGAGCAGTTCTTC
-	TRBV5-1	TRBJ1-3	once	CASSLEANSGNTIYF	TGCGCCAGCAGCTTGGAAGCAAACTCTGGAAACACCATATATTTT
-	TRBV30	TRBJ2-7	-	CAEGDYEQYF	TGTGCCGAGGGCGATTACGAGCAGTACTTC
-	TRBV5-1	TRBJ1-2	-	CASSLALTGTNYGYTF	TGCGCCAGCAGCTTGGCGTTGACAGGCACTAACTATGGCTACACCTTC
TRBD2	TRBV4-1	TRBJ2-7	-	CASSQEWTSVTSYEQYF	TGCGCCAGCAGCCAAGAGTGGACTAGCGTTACCTCCTACGAGCAGTACTTC
-	TRBV5-1	TRBJ2-5	-	CASSLGQANRETQYF	TGCGCCAGCAGCTTGGGGCAGGCTAATCGTGAGACCCAGTACTTC
-	TRBV30	TRBJ2-7	-	CAWKPAGSLYYEQYF	TGTGCCTGGAAGCCCGCCGGGAGTCTCTACTACGAGCAGTACTTC
TRBD2	TRBV5-1	TRBJ2-2	-	CASSTGGLAGGAGELFF	TGCGCCAGCAGCACCGGAGGGCTAGCGGGAGGGGCCGGGGAGCTGTTTTTT
TRBD1	TRBV9	TRBJ2-3	-	CASSPRTGTSTDTQYF	TGTGCCAGCAGCCCGCGGACAGGGACTAGCACAGATACGCAGTATTTT
-	TRBV6-5	TRBJ2-1	-	CASSPRHANGMVPLF	TGTGCCAGCAGTCCAAGACACGCTAACGGCATGGTACCACTCTTC
-	TRBV6-2/TRBV6-3	TRBJ1-1	-	CASSTWDINTEAFF	TGTGCCAGCAGTACATGGGACATAAACACTGAAGCTTTCTTT
-	TRBV30	TRBJ2-6	-	CAWRRVYGANVLTF	TGTGCCTGGAGACGTGTGTACGGGGCCAACGTCCTGACTTTC
-	TRBV30	TRBJ2-7	-	CAWRRHYEQYF	TGTGCCTGGAGGAGACACTACGAGCAGTACTTC
-	TRBV6-4	TRBJ2-1	-	CASSTQGEGYNEQFF	TGTGCCAGCAGTACCCAGGGGGAGGGATACAATGAGCAGTTCTTC
TRBD2	TRBV6-5	TRBJ2-1	-	CASSRLAGVNEQFF	TGTGCCAGCAGCCGACTAGCGGGAGTCAATGAGCAGTTCTTC
TRBD1	TRBV9	TRBJ1-5	once	CASSAGQGYGNQPQHF	TGTGCCAGCAGCGCCGGACAGGGTTACGGCAATCAGCCCCAGCATTTT
TRBD2	TRBV28	TRBJ2-7	-	CASNPRGTSFYEQYF	TGTGCCAGCAACCCTCGGGGGACTAGCTTTTACGAGCAGTACTTC
-	TRBV6-4	TRBJ2-7	-	CASSCYEQYF	TGTGCCAGCAGTTGTTACGAGCAGTACTTC
TRBD1	TRBV7-9	TRBJ2-1	-	CASSPRGTANNEQFF	TGTGCCAGCAGCCCCCGAGGGACAGCCAACAATGAGCAGTTCTTC
-	TRBV10-3	TRBJ1-2	-	CAISEGGRRIYGYTF	TGTGCCATCAGTGAGGGCGGCCGCAGAATTTATGGCTACACCTTC
TRBD2	TRBV3-1/TRBV3-2	TRBJ2-5	-	CASSRLLAGGETQYF	TGTGCCAGCAGCCGCTTACTAGCGGGAGGGGAGACCCAGTACTTC
TRBD1	TRBV25-1	TRBJ1-5	-	CASSEFTGDQPQHF	TGTGCCAGCAGTGAATTTACAGGGGATCAGCCCCAGCATTTT
TRBD1	TRBV19	TRBJ1-2	-	CASSRGDYGYTF	TGTGCCAGTAGCAGGGGGGACTATGGCTACACCTTC
-	TRBV18	TRBJ2-1	once	CASSPVNSANEQFF	TGTGCCAGCTCACCGGTAAATTCGGCCAATGAGCAGTTCTTC
TRBD2	TRBV2	TRBJ2-5	-	CASRLAETQYF	TGTGCCAGCAGACTAGCGGAGACCCAGTACTTC